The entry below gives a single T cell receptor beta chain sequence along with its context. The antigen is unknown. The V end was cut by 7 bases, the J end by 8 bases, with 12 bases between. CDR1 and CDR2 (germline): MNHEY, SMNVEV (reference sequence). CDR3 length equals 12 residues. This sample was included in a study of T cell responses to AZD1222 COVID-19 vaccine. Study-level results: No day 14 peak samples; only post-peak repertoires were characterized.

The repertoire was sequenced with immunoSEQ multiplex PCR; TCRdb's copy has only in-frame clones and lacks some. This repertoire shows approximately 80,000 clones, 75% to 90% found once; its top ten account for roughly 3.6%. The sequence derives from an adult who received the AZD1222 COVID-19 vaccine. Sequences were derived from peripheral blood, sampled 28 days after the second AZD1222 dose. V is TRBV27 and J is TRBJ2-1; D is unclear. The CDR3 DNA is TGTGCCAGCATGAGACTGTCCCATGAGCAGTTCTTC. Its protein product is CASMRLSHEQFF.